Sequencing of this T cell receptor (beta chain) was carried out in a study of cytomegalovirus exposure and HLA in healthy donors. Whole-study context: Among the approximately 410 genotyped donors, about 81% were placed in the Caucasian-associated ancestry cluster. Study-level results: The later analysis indicated that the majority of CMV-associated TCR beta chains appeared HLA-restricted. Data from an earlier analysis indicated that most TCR beta V segments were productive either about 87% or about 30% of the time.

For this clone: The antigen remains unidentified.

Amplification used 60 Vbeta primers and 13 Jbeta primers. Libraries were prepared by immunoSEQ multiplex PCR; TCRdb keeps only in-frame clonotypes and omits some of them. Among more than 85,000 clones listed, roughly 15% were seen once. Germline trimming cut 7 bases from V and 6 bases from J; bases unmatched to any gene: 7. The germline CDR1 and CDR2 sequences are MNHEY and SMNVEV (reference sequence). The CDR3 contains 15 residues. This TCR came from a female donor in good health and CMV-seronegative. This chain joins TRBV27 and TRBJ2-2; 11 nucleotides agree with TRBD1. The sequenced sample was PBMCs. CDR3 loop: CASKIGTGGSGELFF. As DNA, the CDR3 is TGTGCCAGCAAAATCGGGACAGGGGGTTCCGGGGAGCTGTTTTTT.